The 3 T cell receptor beta chains given below trace back to one sample, sequenced in a study of cytomegalovirus exposure and HLA in healthy donors. The PCR had 60 Vbeta and 13 Jbeta primers. The protocol was immunoSEQ multiplex PCR, while the TCRdb copy is restricted to in-frame clones and leaves out a portion. The data show fewer than 250,000 clones, with more than 75% seen just once and 1.3% held by the top ten. Sequences were obtained from PBMCs. These receptors all stem from a human donor in good health.

The chain recombines TRBV5-1 with TRBJ2-2; 11 bases line up with TRBD2. Germline lookup yields CDR1 SGHRS and CDR2 YFSETQ. The V and J ends lost 8 bases and 0 bases, in that order; junction bases with no gene match: 9. This CDR3 is 17 amino acids long. CDR3 amino acids: CASKTSGTFANTGELFF. In DNA form, the CDR3 reads TGCGCCAGTAAGACTAGCGGGACGTTCGCGAACACCGGGGAGCTGTTTTTT.

A few counts support this clone. The chain has TRBV6-5 and TRBJ1-1, with 9 nucleotides matching TRBD1. V lost 4 bases to trimming and J lost 9 bases; unmatched junction nucleotides: 12. The V gene's germline CDR1 is MNHEY and CDR2 SVGAGI. CDR3 length: 15 residues. This CDR3 is CASSSPGTGRKKAFF. The CDR3, as DNA: TGTGCCAGCAGTTCGCCCGGGACAGGGCGCAAAAAAGCTTTCTTT.

As DNA, the CDR3 is TGTGCCAGCTCACCACGACCTTATGTAGCGGGAGCTGAGCAGTACTTC. It yields the protein CASSPRPYVAGAEQYF. The chain employs TRBV18 and TRBJ2-7; 9 bases map to TRBD2. The CDR3 totals 16 residues. Germline-derived CDR1 and CDR2 are KGHSH and LQKENI. V shed 1 base, J shed 7 bases, and the junction held 11 bases outside the gene matches.